This record covers a single T cell receptor (beta chain). Its matching antigen is unknown. The data are from a study of cytomegalovirus exposure and HLA in healthy donors. Overall study context: In terms of ancestry, the Caucasian-associated cluster contained around four fifths of the approximately 380 genotyped donors. Whole-study findings and limits: The authors later found most CMV-associated TCR beta chains appeared HLA-restricted. Confirmation in vitro established that a few CMV-associated chains were specific for CMV antigens.

The germline V gene has CDR1 SGHTA and CDR2 FQGNSA. The length of the CDR3 is 15 residues. V trimming: 1 base; J trimming: 3 bases; junction bases outside the gene matches: 6. Amplification used 60 Vbeta primers and 13 Jbeta primers. The assay was immunoSEQ multiplex PCR, and TCRdb's table has in-frame clones only and misses some. Of 140,000 or so clones in the sample, around 75% were seen once. The sequenced sample consisted of PBMCs. This TCR was sampled from a man in his fifties or sixties in good health and CMV-seronegative. V is TRBV7-2 and J is TRBJ2-7; TRBD2 matches at 7 bases. CDR3 in amino acids: CASSLDGGVSYEQYF. CDR3 sequence (DNA): TGTGCCAGCAGCTTAGATGGGGGGGTCAGCTACGAGCAGTACTTC.